The 22 T cell receptor beta chains given below trace back to one sample, sequenced in a study of OX40 agonist ivuxolimab in advanced cancers. The assay was immunoSEQ multiplex PCR, and TCRdb's table has in-frame clones only and misses some. The data show 60,000 to 70,000 clones, around 80% seen once. The starting material was CD4+ or CD8+ T cells sorted from blood, obtained in a trial of the OX40 agonist ivuxolimab. The receptors come from an adult with an advanced solid tumor such as melanoma, head and neck, liver or kidney cancer.

V gene TRBV5-4 combines with J gene TRBJ2-7; 8 nucleotides match TRBD2. The CDR3 has 15 amino acids. Per the germline V gene, CDR1 is SGHNT and CDR2 is YYREEE (reference sequence). V lost 4 bases and J lost 4; bases outside the gene matches: 10. CDR3 in amino acids: CASSTPQREYYEQYF. The DNA for the CDR3 is TGTGCCAGCAGCACCCCCCAGCGGGAGTATTACGAGCAGTACTTC. The whole variable domain, remainder taken from reference TRBV5-4 and TRBJ2-7, is ETGVTQSPTHLIKTRGQQVTLRCSSQSGHNTVSWYQQALGQGPQFIFQYYREEENGRGNFPPRFSGLQFPNYSSELNVNALELDDSALYLCASSTPQREYYEQYFGPGTRLTVT.

This chain uses TRBV11-2 with TRBJ1-3; 7 nucleotides line up with TRBD1. This CDR3 region has 15 residues. Trimming at V came to 4 bases and at J to 2 bases, leaving 5 bases not matched to a gene. The germline V gene encodes CDR1 SGHAT and CDR2 FQNNGV. CDR3 loop: CASSYTQGAGNTIYF. In nucleotides, the CDR3 is TGTGCCAGCAGCTACACCCAGGGGGCTGGAAACACCATATATTTT.

The chain combines TRBV4-1 with TRBJ2-2; D uncertain. Trimming took off 0 bases at V and 3 bases at J, with 17 bases between the two ends. The CDR3 runs 18 residues. From germline, CDR1 is MGHRA and CDR2 YSYEKL. Here the CDR3 reads CASSQERAAGFDTGELFF. DNA for the CDR3: TGCGCCAGCAGCCAAGAAAGGGCGGCCGGGTTTGACACCGGGGAGCTGTTTTTT.

The table lists this clone with a few counts. The V and J genes are TRBV5-4 and TRBJ2-3; 8 nucleotides agree with TRBD2. The V segment lost 4 bases and the J segment 4 bases; nucleotides outside the gene matches: 5. The CDR3 spans 14 residues. In germline, CDR1 is SGHNT, CDR2 YYREEE (reference sequence). The CDR3 sequence: CASSHISGADTQYF. CDR3 DNA: TGTGCCAGCAGCCATATTAGCGGGGCAGATACGCAGTATTTT.

The CDR3 region has the DNA TGTGCCAGCAGTCTCGGGGGGTACGAGCAGTACTTC. As protein: CASSLGGYEQYF. The V gene is TRBV6-5, the J gene TRBJ2-7, with TRBD2 identical over 7 bases. This CDR3 comprises 12 residues. CDR1 is MNHEY and CDR2 is SVGAGI in the germline V gene. Unmatched junction bases numbered 2, after V lost 5 bases and J lost 4 bases.

This sequence joins TRBV30 and TRBJ1-3; 9 nucleotides line up with TRBD1. V was pared by 0 bases and J by 0 bases, with 21 bases of the junction left unmatched. CDR3 size: 22 residues. Germline V gene sequence: CDR1 GTSNPN, CDR2 SVGIG (reference sequence). The CDR3 loop reads CAWSVTTRGDRGNTTSGNTIYF. The CDR3 nucleotides read TGTGCCTGGAGTGTGACCACCCGCGGCGACAGGGGGAACACTACCTCTGGAAACACCATATATTTT.

CDR3 coding DNA: TGTGCCAGTAGTTCCGGGACTTCCTACAATGAGCAGTTCTTC. Its protein product is CASSSGTSYNEQFF. V usage is TRBV19 and J usage is TRBJ2-1, with D possibly being TRBD2 (6 bases). CDR1 is LNHDA, CDR2 SQIVND, per germline (reference sequence). Trimming shortened V by 5 bases and J by 1 base, and 9 bases separated the two germline ends. The CDR3 has 14 residues.

The V call is TRBV29-1, the J call TRBJ1-5; TRBD1 aligns across 9 bases. Germline V CDR1 and CDR2: SQVTM, ANQGSEA. The ends lost 7 bases at V and 2 bases at J; junction bases unmatched: 3. The CDR3 has 13 residues. DNA of the CDR3: TGCAGCGGGGGACAGGGAGGCAATCAGCCCCAGCATTTT. Its translation: CSGGQGGNQPQHF. The whole variable domain, remainder taken from reference TRBV29-1 and TRBJ1-5, is SAVISQKPSRDICQRGTSLTIQCQVDSQVTMMFWYRQQPGQSLTLIATANQGSEATYESGFVIDKFPISRPNLTFSTLTVSNMSPEDSSIYLCSGGQGGNQPQHFGDGTRLSIL.

This chain joins TRBV18 and TRBJ2-1, with a possible D match to TRBD2 (6 bases). V lost 5 bases and J lost 0, with 17 bases in between. Per the germline V gene, CDR1 is KGHSH and CDR2 is LQKENI. The CDR3 totals 17 residues. Written as DNA, the CDR3 is TGTGCCAGCTCATCGAAAAGCGCGGGAACCTCCTACAATGAGCAGTTCTTC. Encoded protein: CASSSKSAGTSYNEQFF. Drawing the rest from reference TRBV18 and TRBJ2-1, the complete variable domain is NAGVMQNPRHLVRRRGQEARLRCSPMKGHSHVYWYRQLPEEGLKFMVYLQKENIIDESGMPKERFSAEFPKEGPSILRIQQVVRGDSAAYFCASSSKSAGTSYNEQFFGPGTRLTVL.

The chain joins TRBV28 to TRBJ2-2; the match to TRBD2 covers 15 bases. CDR1 and CDR2 (germline): MDHEN, SYDVKM. The CDR3 contains 22 residues. V gave up 5 bases and J gave up 3 bases; unmatched junction bases: 19. CDR3 nucleotide sequence: TGTGCCAGCAGTGCAGCCACAGGGGCTGGGACTAGCGGGAGGAGGGACACCGGGGAGCTGTTTTTT. Amino acids: CASSAATGAGTSGRRDTGELFF.

There are a few counts of this clone. The gene calls are TRBV7-9 and TRBJ2-1; D is ambiguous. Trimming pared 1 base from V and 3 bases from J, leaving 7 bases between. Germline values: CDR1 SEHNR, CDR2 FQNEAQ (reference sequence). The CDR3 runs 14 residues. The CDR3 DNA is TGTGCCAGCAGCTTAGATGGTTTCTACAATGAGCAGTTCTTC. It codes for CASSLDGFYNEQFF.

This chain connects TRBV4-2 to TRBJ2-2; D call uncertain. This CDR3 is 12 amino acids long. Trimming shortened V by 2 bases and J by 5 bases, and 3 bases separated the two germline ends. CDR1 is LGHNA and CDR2 is YNFKEQ in the germline V gene. The DNA for the CDR3 is TGTGCCAGCAGCCAAATAACCGGGGAGCTGTTTTTT. Encoded protein: CASSQITGELFF.

The gene calls are TRBV20-1 and TRBJ2-4; D uncertain. Looked up from germline, CDR1 is DFQATT and CDR2 is SNEGSKA (reference sequence). The CDR3 loop spans 11 amino acids. Trimming pared 3 bases from V and 7 bases from J, leaving 7 bases between. CDR3 sequence reads: CSARWSNIQYF. In DNA, the CDR3 is TGCAGTGCTAGGTGGTCCAACATTCAGTACTTC.

This chain uses TRBV5-1 with TRBJ1-1; 7 positions agree with TRBD1. The CDR3 is made up of 15 amino acids. V lost 5 bases and J lost 1; bases outside the gene matches: 8. CDR1 is SGHRS and CDR2 is YFSETQ in the germline V gene. This chain's CDR3 is CASSLTGTANTEAFF. The CDR3 coding sequence is TGCGCCAGCAGTTTGACCGGGACAGCGAACACTGAAGCTTTCTTT.

V and J are TRBV4-3 and TRBJ2-7, with 8 bases lining up with TRBD1. Germline assignment: CDR1 LGHNA and CDR2 YSLEER. The V gene end was trimmed by 0 bases and the J gene end by 5 bases; junction bases not matched to a gene: 6. The CDR3 totals 15 residues. CDR3 DNA: TGCGCCAGCAGCCAAGAGCGGACAGGGCTCGACGAGCAGTACTTC. It translates to CASSQERTGLDEQYF.

The V gene is TRBV7-9, the J gene TRBJ1-4; D call uncertain. Per germline, CDR1 SEHNR and CDR2 FQNEAQ (reference sequence). The CDR3 extends over 15 amino acids. V lost 5 bases, J lost 0 bases, and 10 bases lay in between. The CDR3 protein is CASSRSQATNEKLFF. CDR3 in DNA: TGTGCCAGCAGCCGATCCCAAGCAACTAATGAAAAACTGTTTTTT.

In this sample, this clone turned up a few times. Sequence at one end of the junction differs from germline and may be a read error. The chain employs TRBV28 and TRBJ1-1; D unresolved. Germline V lookup: CDR1 MDHEN, CDR2 SYDVKM. The CDR3 sequence is 11 residues long. The CDR3 sequence: CASSHNNEAFF. The CDR3 nucleotides are TGTGCCAGCAGCCATAACAATGAAGCTTTCTTT.

The V call is TRBV5-6, the J call TRBJ2-3, with TRBD1 matching 7 bases. This CDR3 has 14 amino acids. The ends lost 5 bases at V and 1 base at J; junction bases unmatched: 4. Per the germline V gene, CDR1 is SGHDT and CDR2 is YYEEEE. CDR3 DNA sequence: TGTGCCAGCAGTCCTACAGGGGGCACAGATACGCAGTATTTT. Protein sequence: CASSPTGGTDTQYF.

The chain recombines TRBV28 with TRBJ2-3; D is ambiguous. Germline CDR1 reads MDHEN; CDR2 reads SYDVKM. This CDR3 has 13 amino acids. Trimming took 3 bases from V and 0 from J, leaving 4 bases between them. CDR3 protein: CASSLRSTDTQYF. In DNA form, the CDR3 reads TGTGCCAGCAGTTTGCGGAGCACAGATACGCAGTATTTT.

The chain carries TRBV13 and TRBJ2-7; possible D gene TRBD1, 5 bases. The V and J ends lost 5 bases and 6 bases respectively, with 20 bases between them. The CDR3 length is 15 residues. Germline lookup yields CDR1 PRHDT and CDR2 FYEKMQ (reference sequence). CDR3 protein: CASSQQGLGFGEQYF. The CDR3 bases are TGTGCCAGCAGCCAGCAGGGTTTGGGATTCGGCGAGCAGTACTTC.

The chain links TRBV16 to TRBJ2-2; D perhaps matches TRBD1 (5 bases). The V gene lost 4 bases and the J gene lost 6 bases, with 9 bases spanning the gap. There are 13 residues in the CDR3. CDR1 and CDR2 (germline): KGHSY, FQNENV. CDR3 bases: TGTGCCAGCAGCCTCTGGGGCCCCGGGGAGCTGTTTTTT. This sequence encodes CASSLWGPGELFF.

V usage is TRBV2 and J usage is TRBJ2-5; tentative D call: TRBD1 (6 bases). Germline CDR1 is SNHLY and CDR2 is FYNNEI. This CDR3 spans 12 amino acids. Trimming removed 8 bases from V and 0 bases from J, with 7 bases in between. The DNA for the CDR3 is TGTGCCAGCGGGGACAACCAAGAGACCCAGTACTTC. Residues: CASGDNQETQYF.